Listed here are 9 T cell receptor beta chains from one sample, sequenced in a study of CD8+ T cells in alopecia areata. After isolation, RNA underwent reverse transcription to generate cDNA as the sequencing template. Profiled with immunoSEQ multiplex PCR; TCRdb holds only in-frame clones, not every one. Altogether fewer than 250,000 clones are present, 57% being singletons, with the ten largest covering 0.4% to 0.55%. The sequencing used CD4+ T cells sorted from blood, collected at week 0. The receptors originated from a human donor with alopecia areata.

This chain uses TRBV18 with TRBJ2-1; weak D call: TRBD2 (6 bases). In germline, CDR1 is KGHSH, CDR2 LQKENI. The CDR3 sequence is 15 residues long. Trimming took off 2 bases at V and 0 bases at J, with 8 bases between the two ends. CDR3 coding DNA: TGTGCCAGCTCACCAGGGGGGAGCTCCTACAATGAGCAGTTCTTC. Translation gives CASSPGGSSYNEQFF.

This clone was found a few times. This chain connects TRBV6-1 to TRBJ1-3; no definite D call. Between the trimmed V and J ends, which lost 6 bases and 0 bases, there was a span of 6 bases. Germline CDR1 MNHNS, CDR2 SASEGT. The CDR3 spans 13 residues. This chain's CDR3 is CASRPPSGNTIYF. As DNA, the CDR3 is TGTGCCAGCAGACCCCCCTCTGGAAACACCATATATTTT.

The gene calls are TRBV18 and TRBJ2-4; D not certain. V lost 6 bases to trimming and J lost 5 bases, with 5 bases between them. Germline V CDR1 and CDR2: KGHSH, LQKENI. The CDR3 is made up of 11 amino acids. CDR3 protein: CASSGENIQYF. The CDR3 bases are TGTGCCAGCTCCGGAGAAAACATTCAGTACTTC. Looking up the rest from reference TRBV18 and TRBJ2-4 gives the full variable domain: NAGVMQNPRHLVRRRGQEARLRCSPMKGHSHVYWYRQLPEEGLKFMVYLQKENIIDESGMPKERFSAEFPKEGPSILRIQQVVRGDSAAYFCASSGENIQYFGAGTRLSVL.

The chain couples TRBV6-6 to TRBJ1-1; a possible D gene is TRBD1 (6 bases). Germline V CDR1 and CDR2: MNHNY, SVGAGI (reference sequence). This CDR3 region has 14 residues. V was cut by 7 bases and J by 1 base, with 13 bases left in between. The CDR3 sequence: CASNRDTTNTEAFF. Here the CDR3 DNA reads TGTGCCAGCAACAGGGACACTACGAACACTGAAGCTTTCTTT.

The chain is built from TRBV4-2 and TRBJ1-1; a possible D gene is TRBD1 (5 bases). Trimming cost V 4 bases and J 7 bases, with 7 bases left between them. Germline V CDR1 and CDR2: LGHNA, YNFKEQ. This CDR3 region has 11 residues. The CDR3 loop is CASSPGHEAFF. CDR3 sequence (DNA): TGTGCCAGCAGCCCCGGACATGAAGCTTTCTTT.

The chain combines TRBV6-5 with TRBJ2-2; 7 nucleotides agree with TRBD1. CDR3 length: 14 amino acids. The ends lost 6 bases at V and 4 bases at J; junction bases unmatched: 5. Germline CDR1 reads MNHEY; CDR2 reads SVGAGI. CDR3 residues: CASRGTALTGELFF. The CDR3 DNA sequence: TGTGCCAGCAGGGGGACAGCCCTCACCGGGGAGCTGTTTTTT.

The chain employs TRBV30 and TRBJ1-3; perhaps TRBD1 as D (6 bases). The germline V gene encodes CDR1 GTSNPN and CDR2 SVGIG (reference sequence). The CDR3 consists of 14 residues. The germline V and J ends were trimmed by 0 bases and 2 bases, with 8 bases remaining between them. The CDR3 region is CAWSVPGAGNTIYF. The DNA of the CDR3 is TGTGCCTGGAGTGTTCCAGGGGCTGGAAACACCATATATTTT. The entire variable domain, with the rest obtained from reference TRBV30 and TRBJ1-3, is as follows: SQTIHQWPATLVQPVGSPLSLECTVEGTSNPNLYWYRQAAGRGLQLLFYSVGIGQISSEVPQNLSASRPQDRQFILSSKKLLLSDSGFYLCAWSVPGAGNTIYFGEGSWLTVV.

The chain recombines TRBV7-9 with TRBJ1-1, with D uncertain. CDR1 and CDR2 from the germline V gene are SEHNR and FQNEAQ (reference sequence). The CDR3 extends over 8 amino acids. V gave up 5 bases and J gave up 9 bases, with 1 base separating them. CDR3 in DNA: TGTGCCAGCAGCCAAGCTTTCTTT. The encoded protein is CASSQAFF.

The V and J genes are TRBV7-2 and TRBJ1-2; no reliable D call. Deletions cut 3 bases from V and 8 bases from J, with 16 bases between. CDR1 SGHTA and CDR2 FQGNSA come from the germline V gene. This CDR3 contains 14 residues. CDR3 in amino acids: CASSFSRRANGYTF. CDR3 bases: TGTGCCAGCAGCTTCAGTCGACGGGCTAACGGCTACACCTTC. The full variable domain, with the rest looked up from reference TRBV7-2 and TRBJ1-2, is GAGVSQSPSNKVTEKGKDVELRCDPISGHTALYWYRQSLGQGLEFLIYFQGNSAPDKSGLPSDRFSAERTGGSVSTLTIQRTQQEDSAVYLCASSFSRRANGYTFGSGTRLTVV.